Below are 14 T cell receptor beta chains sequenced from a single sample in a study of tumor-infiltrating lymphocytes in oesophageal squamous cell carcinoma (TCRdb year 2016). This sample was sequenced with an Illumina HiSeq 2000. In-frame beta chains were kept once TCRdb had trimmed the public reads at Q25 with fastp and called clones with MiXCR. Identical CDR3 proteins give one entry, which carries the most common genes and DNA. Here the sample has approximately 11,000 distinct CDR3 sequences; over 50% occur a single time. Roughly 55% of the sample is taken by the ten largest. The sequenced material came from blood. The receptors derive from a female donor with esophageal squamous cell carcinoma.

The rearrangement uses TRBV7-8 and TRBJ2-2; D remains ambiguous. V lost 2 bases, J lost 6 bases, and 4 bases lay in between. The length of the CDR3 is 12 residues. Germline V gene lookup returns CDR1 SGHVS and CDR2 FQNEAQ. The CDR3 sequence: CASSLNSGELFF. In nucleotides, the CDR3 is TGTGCCAGCAGCTTAAACTCCGGGGAGCTGTTTTTT.

The chain links TRBV20-1 to TRBJ1-2; no clear D gene. The CDR3 is made up of 15 amino acids. V was clipped by 1 base and J by 7 bases, with 19 bases between them. CDR1 is DFQATT, CDR2 SNEGSKA, per germline (reference sequence). The CDR3 coding sequence is TGCAGTGCTAGAGCCATGGCGGGTCAACGGAGTGGCTACACCTTC. Translation gives CSARAMAGQRSGYTF.

This clonotype appeared once. The V call is TRBV7-2, the J call TRBJ2-3; TRBD2 is a possible D gene (6 bases). The CDR3 extends over 14 amino acids. The germline V gene has CDR1 SGHTA and CDR2 FQGNSA. Between the trimmed V and J ends, which lost 5 bases and 3 bases, there was a span of 12 bases. CDR3 nucleotides: TGTGCCAGCAGCGAACGGGAGCGGACAGATACGCAGTATTTT. This gives the protein CASSERERTDTQYF.

This clonotype came up a few times. This sequence joins TRBV7-2 and TRBJ2-7, with D unresolved. The CDR3 has 13 amino acids. Germline loops: CDR1 SGHTA, CDR2 FQGNSA. Trimming removed 2 bases from V and 6 bases from J, with 11 bases in between. The CDR3 nucleotides are TGTGCCAGCAGCTTAAATTTAGCTTTCGAGCAGTACTTC. Encoded protein: CASSLNLAFEQYF. Filled out from reference TRBV7-2 and TRBJ2-7, the complete variable domain reads GAGVSQSPSNKVTEKGKDVELRCDPISGHTALYWYRQSLGQGLEFLIYFQGNSAPDKSGLPSDRFSAERTGGSVSTLTIQRTQQEDSAVYLCASSLNLAFEQYFGPGTRLTVT.

The chain uses TRBV6-6 and TRBJ2-3; D not certain. Trimming cost V 0 bases and J 6 bases, with 7 bases left between them. This CDR3 has 13 residues. Germline values: CDR1 MNHNY, CDR2 SVGAGI (reference sequence). The CDR3 region is CASSYSPGDTQYF. CDR3 DNA: TGTGCCAGCAGTTACTCCCCCGGGGATACGCAGTATTTT.

This chain connects TRBV7-4 to TRBJ1-1; possibly TRBD1 for D (5 bases). Germline loops: CDR1 SGHVT, CDR2 SQSDAQ. V lost 2 bases, J lost 3 bases, and 10 bases lay in between. The CDR3 runs 14 residues. CDR3 in amino acids: CASSLMGRDTEAFF. CDR3 sequence (DNA): TGTGCCAGCAGCTTAATGGGGCGGGACACTGAAGCTTTCTTT. Variable domain in full (rest from reference TRBV7-4 and TRBJ1-1): GAGVSQSPRYKVAKRGRDVALRCDSISGHVTLYWYRQTLGQGSEVLTYSQSDAQRDKSGRPSGRFSAERPERSVSTLKIQRTEQGDSAVYLCASSLMGRDTEAFFGQGTRLTVV.

V and J are TRBV7-2 and TRBJ2-7, with D possibly matching TRBD1 (5 bases). Germline V CDR1 and CDR2: SGHTA, FQGNSA. Trimming stripped 1 base from V and 2 bases from J, with 12 bases between. CDR3 length equals 15 residues. CDR3 coding DNA: TGTGCCAGCAGCTTAGGGCCCAGGGATACCTACGAGCAGTACTTC. Its translation: CASSLGPRDTYEQYF.

J is TRBJ2-6 and V is TRBV11-2; D tentatively reads TRBD1 or TRBD2 (5 bases each). The CDR3 length is 18 residues. V was cut by 5 bases and J by 1 base, with 18 bases left in between. CDR1 and CDR2 from the germline V gene are SGHAT and FQNNGV. The CDR3 region has the DNA TGTGCCAGCAGCGGATCCGGGACCCATACTTCTGGGGCCAACGTCCTGACTTTC. Translation gives CASSGSGTHTSGANVLTF.

The chain is built from TRBV7-8 and TRBJ2-3, with D unclear. V lost 2 bases, J lost 5 bases, and 5 bases lay in between. The CDR3 spans 12 residues. The germline V gene encodes CDR1 SGHVS and CDR2 FQNEAQ. CDR3 nucleotide sequence: TGTGCCAGCAGCTTAAACCGAGATACGCAGTATTTT. Translated, it gives CASSLNRDTQYF.

This chain connects TRBV6-2 or TRBV6-3 to TRBJ2-5, with 12 bases matching TRBD1. Germline CDR1 reads MNHEY; CDR2 reads SVGEGT. V gave up 6 bases and J gave up 5 bases; unmatched junction bases: 4. The CDR3 spans 14 residues. CDR3 loop: CASRGQGARETQYF. The DNA for the CDR3 is TGTGCCAGCAGGGGACAGGGGGCAAGGGAGACCCAGTACTTC.

This clonotype is medium-sized within its sample. The chain carries TRBV7-2 and TRBJ2-5, with 10 bases that match TRBD1. The junction had 4 bases not matched to a gene; V was cut back by 5 bases and J by 4 bases. Germline CDR1 reads SGHTA; CDR2 reads FQGNSA. The CDR3 totals 14 residues. CDR3 bases: TGTGCCAGCAGCCGGGACAGGGGTTTAGAGACCCAGTACTTC. This sequence encodes CASSRDRGLETQYF.

The rearrangement links TRBV7-4 to TRBJ2-7; unclear D gene. The CDR3 totals 13 residues. Trimming removed 2 bases at V and 0 bases at J, with 5 bases between. Germline V CDR1 and CDR2: SGHVT, SQSDAQ. CDR3 in amino acids: CASSLKDSYEQYF. The CDR3 DNA sequence: TGTGCCAGCAGCTTAAAGGACTCCTACGAGCAGTACTTC.

This clonotype was recorded a few times. The chain uses TRBV7-6 and TRBJ2-7; the D is unclear. The closer fit of TRBJ2-1 to the DNA end suggests the J call may be wrong. This CDR3 comprises 16 residues. CDR1 and CDR2 (germline): SGHVS, FNYEAQ. CDR3 region: CASSSRLQMGYNEQFF. For the CDR3, the DNA is TGTGCCAGCAGCTCACGACTCCAAATGGGCTACAATGAGCAGTTCTTC.

V is TRBV7-2 and J is TRBJ2-7, with D unresolved. The tail of the sequence fits TRBJ2-1 better, so the J call may be wrong. Germline V lookup: CDR1 SGHTA, CDR2 FQGNSA. The CDR3 has 16 amino acids. The CDR3 sequence is CASSLENTVRYNEQFF. For the CDR3, the DNA is TGTGCCAGCAGCTTAGAGAACACAGTAAGGTACAATGAGCAGTTCTTC.